One and the same sample provided the 16 T cell receptor beta chains below, sequenced in a study of OX40 agonist ivuxolimab in advanced cancers. Using immunoSEQ multiplex PCR, the repertoire was profiled, and TCRdb retains in-frame clones only, with some absent. The sample has tens of thousands of clones, 80% seen once. Sequenced material: CD4+ or CD8+ T cells sorted from blood, taken in a trial of the OX40 agonist ivuxolimab. These receptors came from an adult with an advanced solid tumor such as melanoma, head and neck, liver or kidney cancer.

The gene calls are TRBV7-2 and TRBJ2-7, with 16 bases aligning to TRBD2. The CDR3 extends over 18 amino acids. Per germline, CDR1 SGHTA and CDR2 FQGNSA. Germline trimming cut 5 bases from V and 6 bases from J; bases unmatched to any gene: 13. The DNA of the CDR3 is TGTGCCAGCAGCACCGCCGGGACTAGCGGGAGGGACTTCGGCGAGCAGTACTTC. Its translation is CASSTAGTSGRDFGEQYF.

The chain links TRBV4-2 to TRBJ1-1; the D is unclear. The CDR3 loop spans 16 amino acids. Germline CDR1 reads LGHNA; CDR2 reads YNFKEQ. V lost 1 base and J lost 7, with 19 bases in between. The CDR3 reads CASSQVGVGEGSEAFF. The CDR3, as DNA: TGTGCCAGCAGCCAAGTCGGGGTCGGGGAGGGCAGTGAAGCTTTCTTT.

The chain joins TRBV19 to TRBJ2-2; the D gene is possibly TRBD1 (6 bases). The V end lost 6 bases, the J end lost 8 bases, and 13 bases lay between the germline ends. The CDR3 totals 13 residues. Germline values: CDR1 LNHDA, CDR2 SQIVND (reference sequence). The CDR3 region is CASRRGGLGELFF. Here the CDR3 DNA reads TGTGCCAGTAGGAGAGGGGGATTGGGGGAGCTGTTTTTT.

The chain combines TRBV4-2 with TRBJ2-1; 11 nucleotides line up with TRBD1. With 4 bases clipped from V and 3 bases from J, the junction kept 8 bases outside the gene matches. Per germline, CDR1 LGHNA and CDR2 YNFKEQ. This CDR3 region has 17 residues. The CDR3 loop is CASSRFAGTGGYNEQFF. CDR3 bases: TGTGCCAGCAGCCGATTCGCCGGGACAGGGGGCTACAATGAGCAGTTCTTC.

The chain combines TRBV19 with TRBJ2-7, with 7 bases fitting TRBD1. V dropped 5 bases and J dropped 3; count of bases not matched to a gene: 4. The CDR3 has 13 residues. Germline V gives CDR1 LNHDA, CDR2 SQIVND (reference sequence). The chain's CDR3 is CASSPRDSYEQYF. The CDR3 nucleotides read TGTGCCAGTAGTCCCAGGGACAGCTACGAGCAGTACTTC.

Comment on this clone: Other DNA sequences in this sample translate to the same CDR3. In DNA form, the CDR3 reads TGTGCCAGCAGCCTCGGGACAGCGAACACTGAAGCTTTCTTT. It yields the protein CASSLGTANTEAFF. The rearrangement uses TRBV7-8 and TRBJ1-1; TRBD1 matches at 7 bases. Germline CDR1 is SGHVS and CDR2 is FQNEAQ. J was trimmed by 1 base and V by 5 bases; bases with no gene match: 4. The CDR3 is 14 amino acids.

The J gene is TRBJ1-6, the V gene TRBV18; 11 bases are shared with TRBD1. This CDR3 spans 14 amino acids. Germline V gene lookup returns CDR1 KGHSH and CDR2 LQKENI. J was trimmed by 9 bases and V by 4 bases; bases with no gene match: 2. The CDR3 DNA follows: TGTGCCAGCTCACGGGACAGGGGGGGTTCACCCCTCCACTTT. Translated, it gives CASSRDRGGSPLHF.

The chain joins TRBV2 to TRBJ2-5; 7 bases map to TRBD2. The CDR3 length is 13 residues. Trimming took 5 bases from V and 9 from J; bases not matched to a gene: 9. Looked up from germline, CDR1 is SNHLY and CDR2 is FYNNEI. CDR3 residues: CASSSQGGGAQYF. The CDR3 DNA reads TGTGCCAGCAGTTCCCAAGGTGGGGGGGCCCAGTACTTC.

J is TRBJ2-1 and V is TRBV9, with D unclear. The CDR3 consists of 15 residues. Germline CDR1 reads SGDLS; CDR2 reads YYNGEE. With 1 base removed from V and 10 bases from J, the gap between germline ends came to 18 bases. The CDR3 bases are TGTGCCAGCAGCGTAAGGATGCTAGGCCTAAGCGAGCAGTTCTTC. This encodes CASSVRMLGLSEQFF.

Regarding this clone: At one boundary the junction diverges from the germline segment, which might be a read error. This sequence joins TRBV2 and TRBJ2-1, with D perhaps TRBD1 (6 bases). Per the germline V gene, CDR1 is SNHLY and CDR2 is FYNNEI. The CDR3 covers 12 residues. This CDR3 reads CASRGQYSEQFF. Here the CDR3 DNA reads TGTGCCAGTAGAGGACAGTACAGTGAGCAGTTCTTC.

The chain has TRBV5-5 and TRBJ2-7; D is unresolved. The CDR3 is 16 residues long. With 0 bases removed from V and 0 bases from J, the gap between germline ends came to 13 bases. From germline, CDR1 is SGHKS and CDR2 YYEKEE (reference sequence). This CDR3 is CASSLEVVGRSYEQYF. The CDR3 DNA reads as TGTGCCAGCAGCTTGGAGGTTGTCGGGCGCTCCTACGAGCAGTACTTC.

The chain has TRBV5-1 and TRBJ2-1; D possibly corresponds to TRBD2 (6 bases). Germline loops: CDR1 SGHRS, CDR2 YFSETQ. V dropped 1 base and J dropped 11 bases, with 10 bases sitting between them. The CDR3 sequence is 12 residues long. CDR3 DNA: TGCGCCAGCAGCTTGACTAGCTCGCAGCAGTTCTTC. This gives the protein CASSLTSSQQFF.

This clone was seen a single time. The chain carries TRBV7-2 and TRBJ2-5; TRBD1 aligns across 7 bases. Per the germline V gene, CDR1 is SGHTA and CDR2 is FQGNSA. V lost 3 bases and J lost 5; bases outside the gene matches: 6. This CDR3 comprises 14 residues. CDR3 nucleotides: TGTGCCAGCAGCTTCTCGACAGGGTACGAGACCCAGTACTTC. This translates into CASSFSTGYETQYF.

This clone was seen more than once but under ten times. The rearrangement joins TRBV25-1 to TRBJ2-1; D is unclear. The CDR3 length is 14 residues. The germline V gene encodes CDR1 MGHDK and CDR2 SYGVNS. V was trimmed by 5 bases and J by 4 bases, leaving 12 bases between them. The CDR3 spells CASSLPGPYNEQFF. For the CDR3, the DNA is TGTGCCAGCAGTTTACCTGGACCGTACAATGAGCAGTTCTTC.

The CDR3 coding sequence is TGTGCCAGCAGCCAGGGGAACTCCTACAATGAGCAGTTCTTC. Translating gives CASSQGNSYNEQFF. The V gene is TRBV9, the J gene TRBJ2-1; D perhaps matches TRBD1 (6 bases). The V gene's germline CDR1 is SGDLS and CDR2 YYNGEE. V was shortened by 4 bases and J by 0 bases, with 8 bases between the two germline ends. The CDR3 runs to 14 residues.

The chain uses TRBV5-6 and TRBJ1-4; 8 bases fit TRBD1. The germline V gene encodes CDR1 SGHDT and CDR2 YYEEEE. The CDR3 contains 16 residues. With 4 bases clipped from V and 4 bases from J, the junction kept 9 bases outside the gene matches. The chain's CDR3 is CASSLHRDRNNEKLFF. The CDR3 nucleotides read TGTGCCAGCAGCCTCCACCGGGACAGGAATAATGAAAAACTGTTTTTT.